Listed below are T cell receptor beta chains from one sample, sequenced in a study of technical replicates of blood from several donors. The repertoire was sequenced with immunoSEQ multiplex PCR; TCRdb's copy has only in-frame clones and lacks some. The table records about 83,000 clones, about 94% of them present only once. The material sequenced was T cells isolated from PBMCs. The source of these receptors is a human donor in good health. The conserved cysteine and the conserved F or W are not part of the CDR3 here. Size is omitted from some rows. Given values are once, few, many or a class for expanded clones.

j_call	v_call	clone_size	cdr3_aa
TRBJ2-2	TRBV5-1	.	ASSLDRVGTGELF
TRBJ2-3	TRBV30	.	AWSESSGFLDTQY
TRBJ2-3	TRBV19	once	ASSIGGPYVGTDTQY
TRBJ1-2	TRBV2	.	ASGQSYGYT
TRBJ1-5	TRBV10-1	few	ASSEAGVHQPQH
TRBJ2-7	TRBV19	.	ASSLGSSGPGPSYEQY
TRBJ2-4	TRBV6-1	.	ASSRLAKNIQY
TRBJ1-2	TRBV9	.	ASSVGGGAVGYT
TRBJ1-4	TRBV10-3	.	AISEGGGATNEKLF
TRBJ2-5	TRBV7-9	.	ASSSGLDLGGAQETQY
TRBJ1-1	TRBV30	.	ASKTDRVREAF
TRBJ1-5	TRBV6-1	.	ASSEHGQQPQH
TRBJ1-1	TRBV7-9	.	AIQGAMNTEAF
TRBJ2-6	TRBV7-9	.	ASSPGQGNPNVLT
TRBJ2-1	TRBV6-6	.	ASLGANEQF
TRBJ2-1	TRBV2	.	ASSEGHSSYNEQF
TRBJ1-1	TRBV6-5	.	ASKDPGSTEAF
TRBJ2-3	TRBV12-5	.	ASGSGSGGRTDTQY
TRBJ2-3	TRBV7-6	.	ASSTGQGTDTQY
TRBJ2-7	TRBV6-5	.	ASRDSGRALYEQY
TRBJ1-4	TRBV29-1	.	SVTGLNEKLF
TRBJ1-1	TRBV18	.	ASSPRQGGVTEAF
TRBJ1-4	TRBV4-1	.	ASSPVDKFNEKLF
TRBJ2-1	TRBV29-1	.	SVGMAGLYNEQF
TRBJ1-4	TRBV6-5	once	ASSRGGAGEKLF
TRBJ1-2	TRBV19	.	ASSIPNPRAGGGLDYGYT
TRBJ2-3	TRBV6-1	.	ASGQFSLGTDTQY
TRBJ1-2	TRBV11-2	.	ASSLLQGYSTGYT
TRBJ2-5	TRBV18	.	ASSPRQGAGETQY
TRBJ1-6	TRBV29-1	.	SVGGLGNSPLH
TRBJ2-7	TRBV29-1	.	SVGINRGHEQY
TRBJ2-7	TRBV7-9	.	ASSLGQPGAYEQY
TRBJ2-1	TRBV7-9	.	ASSRELGGSSYNEQF
TRBJ1-1	TRBV19	.	ASISRQGNTEAF
TRBJ2-5	TRBV9	.	ASSVASGGGRETQY
TRBJ2-7	TRBV27	.	ASRPSYQGRNEQY
TRBJ2-1	TRBV7-9	.	ASSVPGTYLEQF
TRBJ2-6	TRBV2	once	ASEQGLIYSGANVLT
TRBJ1-3	TRBV14	.	ASSQGLNTIY
TRBJ1-1	TRBV6-5	.	ASSRQLNTEAF
TRBJ2-7	TRBV19	once	ASSLYIEREQY
TRBJ2-1	TRBV19	.	ASSHGGGLAGDEQF
TRBJ2-5	TRBV10-3	.	AISEPAPETQY
TRBJ1-5	TRBV19	.	ASSIKQVWQPQH
TRBJ2-5	TRBV5-4	.	ASSYQTGEETQY
TRBJ1-3	TRBV19	.	ASSIITGLSGNTIY